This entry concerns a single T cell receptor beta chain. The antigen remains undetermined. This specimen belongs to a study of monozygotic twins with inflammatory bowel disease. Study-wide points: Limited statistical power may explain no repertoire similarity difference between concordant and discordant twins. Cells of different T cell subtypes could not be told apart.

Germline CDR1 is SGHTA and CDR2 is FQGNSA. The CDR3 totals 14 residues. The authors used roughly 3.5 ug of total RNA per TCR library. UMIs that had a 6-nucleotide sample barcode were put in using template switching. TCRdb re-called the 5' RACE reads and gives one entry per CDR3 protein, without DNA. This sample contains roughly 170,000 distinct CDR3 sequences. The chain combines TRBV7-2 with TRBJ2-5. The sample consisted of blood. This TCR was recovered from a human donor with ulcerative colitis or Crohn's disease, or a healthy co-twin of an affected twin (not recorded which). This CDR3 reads CASSLAVLQETQYF.